Shown below are 10 T cell receptor beta chains from a single sample sequenced in a study of blood T cell repertoires in COVID-19. Sequencing was performed with immunoSEQ multiplex PCR; in TCRdb, only in-frame clones are kept and a portion is missing. The sample consists of some 250,000 clones, roughly 90% of them appearing once. What was sequenced was peripheral blood. The source of these receptors is a woman in her twenties or thirties with acute or convalescent COVID-19.

The gene calls are TRBV9 and TRBJ2-7; TRBD1 agrees at 7 bases. This CDR3 has 14 amino acids. V trimming: 4 bases; J trimming: 1 base; junction bases outside the gene matches: 5. Per the germline V gene, CDR1 is SGDLS and CDR2 is YYNGEE. This CDR3 reads CASSPWGQSYEQYF. In DNA form, the CDR3 reads TGTGCCAGCAGCCCCTGGGGACAGTCCTACGAGCAGTACTTC.

V usage is TRBV11-3 and J usage is TRBJ2-7; 9 nucleotides align to TRBD2. This CDR3 comprises 16 residues. Germline loops: CDR1 SGHNT, CDR2 YENEEA. The V and J ends lost 1 base and 2 bases, in that order; junction bases with no gene match: 6. The chain's CDR3 is CASSLVSAGGPYEQYF. The CDR3 DNA is TGTGCCAGCAGCTTAGTATCGGCGGGAGGGCCCTACGAGCAGTACTTC.

This clone has just one count. The chain employs TRBV30 and TRBJ1-6; possibly TRBD1 for D (6 bases). Germline V gives CDR1 GTSNPN, CDR2 SVGIG (reference sequence). CDR3 length: 13 residues. V was shortened by 1 base and J by 7 bases, with 8 bases between the two germline ends. The CDR3 DNA sequence: TGTGCCTGGAGTGACAGGGTAAATTCACCCCTCCACTTT. This sequence encodes CAWSDRVNSPLHF.

The chain uses TRBV6-5 and TRBJ2-2; weak D call: TRBD1 (6 bases). V gave up 2 bases and J gave up 5 bases, with 9 bases separating them. This CDR3 comprises 14 residues. CDR1 MNHEY and CDR2 SVGAGI come from the germline V gene. CDR3 DNA: TGTGCCAGCAGTTACAAGAGGGGGACCGGGGAGCTGTTTTTT. Protein product: CASSYKRGTGELFF.

The chain employs TRBV25-1 and TRBJ1-2; D ambiguous. CDR1 and CDR2 from the germline V gene are MGHDK and SYGVNS. The CDR3 loop spans 12 amino acids. Trimming stripped 4 bases from V and 2 bases from J, with 5 bases between. The CDR3 here is CASSVANYGYTF. Written as DNA, the CDR3 is TGTGCCAGCAGTGTAGCGAACTATGGCTACACCTTC.

This sequence joins TRBV6-5 and TRBJ1-1; TRBD1 matches at 8 bases. V gave up 4 bases and J gave up 4 bases; unmatched junction bases: 8. The CDR3 consists of 15 residues. Germline V CDR1 and CDR2: MNHEY, SVGAGI. The CDR3 is CASSLAGTGGTEAFF. The CDR3 region has the DNA TGTGCCAGCAGTTTAGCCGGGACAGGAGGCACTGAAGCTTTCTTT.

The rearrangement joins TRBV12-3 or TRBV12-4 to TRBJ2-1; 7 nucleotides line up with TRBD2. CDR3 length equals 13 residues. Trimming took 6 bases from V and 7 from J; bases not matched to a gene: 6. CDR3 DNA: TGTGCCAGCAGCCAAAACGGGGGGAATGAGCAGTTCTTC. Its protein product is CASSQNGGNEQFF.

The V call is TRBV5-5, the J call TRBJ1-4; TRBD1 is a possible D gene (6 bases). Germline V CDR1 and CDR2: SGHKS, YYEKEE (reference sequence). This CDR3 has 15 residues. Trimming removed 0 bases from V and 5 bases from J, with 11 bases in between. CDR3 amino acids: CASSLAGGANEKLFF. CDR3 nucleotides: TGTGCCAGCAGCTTGGCCGGGGGGGCGAATGAAAAACTGTTTTTT.

This clone appeared a single time. Other DNA sequences in this specimen translate into the identical CDR3. The V gene is TRBV9, the J gene TRBJ1-5; tentatively, D is TRBD1 (6 bases). CDR1 and CDR2 from the germline V gene are SGDLS and YYNGEE. The length of the CDR3 is 14 residues. The germline V and J ends were trimmed by 5 bases and 0 bases, with 9 bases remaining between them. This CDR3 reads CASSRTDSNQPQHF. DNA of the CDR3: TGTGCCAGCAGTCGGACAGATAGCAATCAGCCCCAGCATTTT.

The chain has TRBV27 and TRBJ2-3; 8 bases agree with TRBD1. Germline V lookup: CDR1 MNHEY, CDR2 SMNVEV (reference sequence). After removal of 5 bases from V and 8 bases from J, the junction contained 6 bases not matched to a gene. The CDR3 length is 13 residues. CDR3 bases: TGTGCCAGCAGTCCAATCGGACAGGGTACGCAGTATTTT. It encodes CASSPIGQGTQYF.